The 30 T cell receptor beta chains below were found in one sample sequenced in a study of T cell repertoires in cytomegalovirus infection. Via MiXCR, TCRdb re-called the reads, giving one row per CDR3 protein. The sample records about 160,000 distinct CDR3 sequences, 17% being singletons. Sequencing was performed on CD8+ T cells from PBMCs. The receptors originated from a human donor in good health (CMV status not recorded). Some clones in this sample may be carry-over from other donors' samples.

A few counts support this clonotype. V is TRBV7-2 and J is TRBJ2-7; D possibly matches TRBD1 or TRBD2 (6 bases each). V shed 5 bases and J shed 1 base, with 21 bases lying between them. From germline, CDR1 is SGHTA and CDR2 FQGNSA. The CDR3 totals 17 residues. CDR3 loop: CASSRRGGNPYSYEQYF. In DNA form, the CDR3 reads TGTGCCAGCAGCCGCCGAGGGGGGAACCCCTATTCCTACGAGCAGTACTTC.

V is TRBV28 and J is TRBJ2-7, with D possibly matching TRBD1 (5 bases). The CDR3 runs 15 residues. Germline loops: CDR1 MDHEN, CDR2 SYDVKM. V was cut by 4 bases and J by 2 bases, with 15 bases left in between. DNA of the CDR3: TGTGCCAGCAGTTCCCCAGGGCTCCCAACCTACGAGCAGTACTTC. Protein sequence: CASSSPGLPTYEQYF.

This clonotype was picked up a small number of times. The chain employs TRBV28 and TRBJ2-7, with 11 positions matching TRBD1. The trim removed 5 bases at V and 3 bases at J, leaving 9 bases unmatched. CDR1 and CDR2 from the germline V gene are MDHEN and SYDVKM. This CDR3 is 16 amino acids long. CDR3 residues: CASSTPVGTGGYEQYF. The CDR3 DNA sequence: TGTGCCAGCAGTACCCCTGTCGGGACAGGGGGCTACGAGCAGTACTTC.

The table lists this clonotype with a few counts. The chain recombines TRBV7-9 with TRBJ2-7; TRBD2 aligns across 7 bases. V shed 4 bases, J shed 0 bases, and the junction held 15 bases outside the gene matches. The length of the CDR3 is 18 residues. The germline gives CDR1 SEHNR, CDR2 FQNEAQ (reference sequence). In DNA, the CDR3 is TGTGCCAGCAGCTCGATTAGGCCCGGGGGGAAGCACTCCTACGAGCAGTACTTC. It yields the protein CASSSIRPGGKHSYEQYF.

This clonotype was observed a few times. The chain uses TRBV28 and TRBJ2-7; D remains ambiguous. The ends were cut back, 10 bases at V and 2 bases at J, with 18 bases in the middle. The V gene's germline CDR1 is MDHEN and CDR2 SYDVKM. The CDR3 is 14 amino acids. CDR3 in amino acids: CATTGLKNAYEQYF. CDR3 nucleotide sequence: TGTGCCACCACCGGGTTAAAAAACGCCTACGAGCAGTACTTC.

In DNA, the CDR3 is TGTGCCAGCAGTTTTGGCGGGGGGCCGGTCGGGGAGCTGTTTTTT. Encoded protein: CASSFGGGPVGELFF. The V gene is TRBV28, the J gene TRBJ2-2; 8 nucleotides align to TRBD2. The CDR3 spans 15 residues. Germline V gene lookup returns CDR1 MDHEN and CDR2 SYDVKM. The J segment lost 7 bases and the V segment lost 3 bases, leaving 7 bases of the junction unmatched.

This clonotype was seen a handful of times. This rearrangement joins TRBV11-2 to TRBJ2-7; D is ambiguous. The CDR3 extends over 13 amino acids. CDR1 SGHAT and CDR2 FQNNGV come from the germline V gene. V was clipped by 3 bases and J by 0 bases, with 6 bases between them. The CDR3 nucleotides are TGTGCCAGCAGCTTGGGTAGCTCCTACGAGCAGTACGTC. Protein: CASSLGSSYEQYV.

The genes are TRBV12-3 or TRBV12-4 and TRBJ2-1, with D maybe TRBD1 (5 bases). V lost 11 bases, J lost 6 bases, and 11 bases lay in between. This CDR3 is built from 11 residues. DNA for the CDR3: TGTGCCGGTTCAAGGGGCAATGAGCAGTTCTTC. Translation: CAGSRGNEQFF.

The V and J genes are TRBV12-3 or TRBV12-4 and TRBJ1-1, with 8 bases that match TRBD1. The CDR3 length is 14 residues. Trimming at V came to 7 bases and at J to 5 bases, leaving 9 bases not matched to a gene. The CDR3 loop reads CASTLDRGRTEAFF. Here the CDR3 DNA reads TGTGCCAGCACCTTAGACAGGGGAAGGACTGAAGCTTTCTTT.

In its sample, this clonotype was seen a few times. The J gene is TRBJ1-3, the V gene TRBV20-1; no clear D. The CDR3 totals 15 residues. The germline V and J ends were trimmed by 5 bases and 0 bases, with 14 bases remaining between them. Germline V CDR1 and CDR2: DFQATT, SNEGSKA (reference sequence). The CDR3 coding sequence is TGCAGTGCTCCTTGGGCTGTGGACTCTGGAAACACCATATATTTT. Translation: CSAPWAVDSGNTIYF.

DNA of the CDR3: TGTGCCAGCAGCTTCCGCCCGGGGGCCGCGGATGAAAAACTGTTTTTT. Its protein product is CASSFRPGAADEKLFF. V and J are TRBV9 and TRBJ1-4; D might be TRBD1 (6 bases). Germline loops: CDR1 SGDLS, CDR2 YYNGEE. The ends were cut back, 4 bases at V and 6 bases at J, with 19 bases in the middle. The CDR3 runs 16 residues.

This clonotype was observed a handful of times. This chain links TRBV29-1 with TRBJ1-2; D gene unclear. V lost 7 bases and J lost 6, with 21 bases in between. This CDR3 spans 14 amino acids. Per the germline V gene, CDR1 is SQVTM and CDR2 is ANQGSEA. The CDR3 is CSAGGVAGKDGYTF. CDR3 nucleotides: TGCAGCGCCGGTGGGGTGGCAGGAAAGGATGGCTACACCTTC. The full variable domain, completed using reference TRBV29-1 and TRBJ1-2, is SAVISQKPSRDICQRGTSLTIQCQVDSQVTMMFWYRQQPGQSLTLIATANQGSEATYESGFVIDKFPISRPNLTFSTLTVSNMSPEDSSIYLCSAGGVAGKDGYTFGSGTRLTVV.

This clonotype was picked up a small number of times. The chain carries TRBV25-1 and TRBJ2-1, with unresolved D. Trimming removed 4 bases at V and 6 bases at J, with 10 bases between. The CDR3 covers 13 residues. Per germline, CDR1 MGHDK and CDR2 SYGVNS. The CDR3 region has the DNA TGTGCCAGCAGTGGAACCTCACTCAATGAGCAGTTCTTC. It is translated as CASSGTSLNEQFF.

The V gene is TRBV29-1, the J gene TRBJ2-3; TRBD2 agrees at 14 bases. Germline CDR1 reads SQVTM; CDR2 reads ANQGSEA. The trim removed 5 bases at V and 4 bases at J, leaving 8 bases unmatched. The CDR3 is 16 amino acids. The CDR3 loop reads CSVTGTSGSRADTQYF. The CDR3 nucleotides are TGCAGCGTTACCGGGACTAGCGGGAGTAGGGCAGATACGCAGTATTTT.

This clonotype was picked up a small number of times. The rearrangement links TRBV14 to TRBJ1-2, with unresolved D. This CDR3 comprises 13 residues. CDR1 and CDR2 from the germline V gene are SGHDN and FVKESK. The germline V and J ends were trimmed by 2 bases and 4 bases, with 8 bases remaining between them. CDR3 sequence reads: CASSQRSFYGYTF. The CDR3 DNA reads TGTGCCAGCAGCCAACGAAGCTTCTATGGCTACACCTTC.

The chain links TRBV7-2 to TRBJ2-7, with 7 bases lining up with TRBD1. Germline CDR1 and CDR2: SGHTA and FQGNSA. V shed 6 bases and J 7 bases; nucleotides not matched to a gene: 12. The CDR3 is 14 residues long. The CDR3: CASSYLTGMREQYF. The CDR3, as DNA: TGTGCCAGCAGTTACCTGACAGGGATGAGGGAGCAGTACTTC.

Remarks on this clonotype: The germline gene is not matched at one end of the junction; a read error may be the cause. The DNA of the CDR3 is TGCAGCGTTGACGGCAACACTAAAGCTTTCTTT. It yields the protein CSVDGNTKAFF. The chain employs TRBV29-1 and TRBJ1-1; D is uncertain. The CDR3 is made up of 11 amino acids. Germline CDR1 reads SQVTM; CDR2 reads ANQGSEA.

The chain links TRBV9 to TRBJ1-5, with TRBD1 matching over 8 bases. Trimming at V came to 3 bases and at J to 5 bases, leaving 7 bases not matched to a gene. The germline V gene encodes CDR1 SGDLS and CDR2 YYNGEE. This CDR3 is 15 amino acids long. The CDR3 DNA reads TGTGCCAGCAGCGACACAGGGGGAATGGATCAGCCCCAGCATTTT. Protein product: CASSDTGGMDQPQHF.

This clonotype was seen a handful of times. The gene calls are TRBV6-2 or TRBV6-3 and TRBJ1-5; unclear D gene. Germline lookup yields CDR1 MNHEY and CDR2 SVGEGT. CDR3 length: 16 residues. The ends were cut back, 6 bases at V and 4 bases at J, with 19 bases in the middle. CDR3 in DNA: TGTGCCAGCAGGGTAACAGAGGGCGCTTCGAATCAGCCCCAGCATTTT. Its protein product is CASRVTEGASNQPQHF.

The chain combines TRBV7-6 with TRBJ2-1, with 9 bases aligning to TRBD2. In germline, CDR1 is SGHVS, CDR2 FNYEAQ. V lost 5 bases, J lost 4 bases, and 9 bases stayed unmatched. The length of the CDR3 is 16 residues. In DNA, the CDR3 is TGTGCCAGCAGCCCGTTAGCGGGAGCGTTTTACAATGAGCAGTTCTTC. It specifies CASSPLAGAFYNEQFF.

This clonotype was seen only a few times. The chain joins TRBV6-5 to TRBJ1-1, with a tentative D call TRBD1 (5 bases). From germline, CDR1 is MNHEY and CDR2 SVGAGI. V was trimmed by 0 bases and J by 4 bases, leaving 12 bases between them. This CDR3 has 15 residues. The CDR3 DNA reads as TGTGCCAGCAGTTACTCGATTACGGGGGGCACTGAAGCTTTCTTT. It specifies CASSYSITGGTEAFF.

V gene TRBV28 combines with J gene TRBJ2-7; no firm D call. The V gene's germline CDR1 is MDHEN and CDR2 SYDVKM. The CDR3 runs to 13 residues. Trimming cost V 9 bases and J 0 bases, with 12 bases left between them. CDR3 nucleotide sequence: TGTGCCAGTGGCGGCAGGCTCTCCTACGAGCAGTACTTC. It is translated as CASGGRLSYEQYF.

This clonotype was counted between two and nine times. This clone may be a read error of a much larger clone one base away. V gene TRBV7-9 combines with J gene TRBJ2-7; D not resolved. The V end lost 2 bases, the J end lost 1 base, and 3 bases lay between the germline ends. Germline V gives CDR1 SEHNR, CDR2 FQNEAQ (reference sequence). This CDR3 comprises 12 residues. The CDR3 DNA sequence: TGTGCCAGCAGCTTAAAATCCTACGAGCAGTACTTC. This sequence encodes CASSLKSYEQYF.

This clonotype was found a few times. V gene TRBV19 combines with J gene TRBJ1-6; TRBD1 matches at 11 bases. CDR1 is LNHDA and CDR2 is SQIVND in the germline V gene (reference sequence). There are 14 residues in the CDR3. V trimming: 8 bases; J trimming: 9 bases; junction bases outside the gene matches: 6. CDR3 protein: CASWDRGTGSPLHF. CDR3 bases: TGTGCCAGTTGGGACAGGGGGACCGGTTCACCCCTCCACTTT.

The sample holds a few counts of this clonotype. The rearrangement uses TRBV7-8 and TRBJ2-7; 10 bases match TRBD2. The V gene's germline CDR1 is SGHVS and CDR2 FQNEAQ. The CDR3 spans 16 residues. J lost 0 bases, V lost 5 bases, and 7 bases had no gene match. CDR3 bases: TGTGCCAGCAGCCATCCCCCTAGCGGGGGCTCCTACGAGCAGTACTTC. Its protein is CASSHPPSGGSYEQYF.

The chain carries TRBV12-3 or TRBV12-4 and TRBJ2-3, with D possibly TRBD2 on 5 matching bases. Trimming shortened V by 7 bases and J by 4 bases, and 15 bases separated the two germline ends. The CDR3 length is 14 residues. CDR3 in amino acids: CASTEVGSADTQYF. The CDR3 bases are TGTGCCAGCACCGAGGTGGGGAGCGCAGATACGCAGTATTTT.

The rearrangement links TRBV4-1 to TRBJ2-7; TRBD2 is a possible D gene (6 bases). V was trimmed by 4 bases and J by 4 bases, leaving 17 bases between them. The germline gives CDR1 MGHRA, CDR2 YSYEKL. This CDR3 contains 15 residues. CDR3 region: CASSPSTGLGYEQYF. The CDR3 nucleotides read TGCGCCAGCAGCCCATCCACGGGACTCGGATACGAGCAGTACTTC.

In DNA form, the CDR3 reads TGTGCCAGCAGCCCCGGACTTTTGGACTACACCTTC. Translation: CASSPGLLDYTF. The V gene is TRBV7-2, the J gene TRBJ1-2; D is unclear. Germline-derived CDR1 and CDR2 are SGHTA and FQGNSA. There are 12 residues in the CDR3. Trimming stripped 5 bases from V and 10 bases from J, with 14 bases between. Variable domain in full (rest from reference TRBV7-2 and TRBJ1-2): GAGVSQSPSNKVTEKGKDVELRCDPISGHTALYWYRQSLGQGLEFLIYFQGNSAPDKSGLPSDRFSAERTGGSVSTLTIQRTQQEDSAVYLCASSPGLLDYTFGSGTRLTVV.

This clonotype was seen a few times. This sequence joins TRBV28 and TRBJ1-6; D is uncertain. CDR1 and CDR2 from the germline V gene are MDHEN and SYDVKM. The CDR3 is 13 amino acids. The V and J ends lost 4 bases and 7 bases respectively, with 8 bases between them. CDR3 DNA: TGTGCCAGCAGTTCCCGGGGAAATTCACCCCTCCACTTT. It specifies CASSSRGNSPLHF.

The chain couples TRBV7-6 to TRBJ2-3; D gene unclear. Trimming cost V 2 bases and J 0 bases, with 12 bases left between them. The CDR3 spans 16 residues. The V gene's germline CDR1 is SGHVS and CDR2 FNYEAQ. This chain's CDR3 is CASSLKPLASTDTQYF. The CDR3 DNA sequence: TGTGCCAGCAGCTTAAAACCCCTCGCGAGCACAGATACGCAGTATTTT.